This T cell receptor beta chain was obtained from a study of low-dose radiotherapy and immunotherapy resistance in tumors. Time point indicated: after trial treatment. The sample's treatment: LDRT plus nivolumab, ipilimumab, low-dose cyclophosphamide and aspirin (RACIN trial). Per germline, CDR1 LGHDT and CDR2 YNNKEL (reference sequence). V lost 5 bases and J 1 base, leaving 10 bases between the germline ends. The CDR3 length is 14 residues. The authors ran about 20 PCR cycles to amplify TCRs with a constant-region primer and V-primer adapter. Using its own MiXCR run on the reads, TCRdb lists one record per CDR3 protein. The table has roughly 50,000 distinct CDR3 sequences, roughly 33% seen once; the top ten hold approximately 8.4%. This clonotype was counted many times.

The sequence was obtained from a male donor with rectosigmoid adenocarcinoma. The chain is built from TRBV3-1 and TRBJ2-3; D ambiguous. Material: PBMCs, obtained after low-dose radiotherapy plus immunotherapy. The CDR3 DNA sequence: TGTGCCAGCAGCGAAGGAGCAGGCACAGATACGCAGTATTTT. It translates to CASSEGAGTDTQYF.